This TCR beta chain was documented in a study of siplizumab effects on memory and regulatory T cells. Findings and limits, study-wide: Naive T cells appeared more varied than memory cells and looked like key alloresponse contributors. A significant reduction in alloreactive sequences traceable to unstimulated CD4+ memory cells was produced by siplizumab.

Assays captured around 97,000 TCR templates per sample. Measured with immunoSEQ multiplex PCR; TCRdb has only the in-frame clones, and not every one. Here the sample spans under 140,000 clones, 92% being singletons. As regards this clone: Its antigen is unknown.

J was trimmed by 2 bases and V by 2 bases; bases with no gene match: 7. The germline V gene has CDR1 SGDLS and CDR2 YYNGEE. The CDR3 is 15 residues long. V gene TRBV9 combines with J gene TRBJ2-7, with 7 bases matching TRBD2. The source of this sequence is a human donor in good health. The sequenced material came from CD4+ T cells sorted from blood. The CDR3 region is CASSVDGTNAYEQYF. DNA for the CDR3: TGTGCCAGCAGCGTTGACGGGACTAACGCCTACGAGCAGTACTTC.